A selection of T cell receptor beta chains follows, all from one sample in a study of blood T cell repertoires in COVID-19. Produced via immunoSEQ multiplex PCR; TCRdb's table is partial and in-frame only. The table has fewer than 300,000 clones, just over 90% seen once. The material sequenced was peripheral blood. These receptors were taken from a woman aged 30 to 39 with COVID-19, enrolled during active disease. The CDR3 runs from the conserved cysteine through the conserved F or W. The D gene is left open where the match is weak. Size is omitted from some rows. Given values are once, few, many or a class for expanded clones.

v_gene	d_gene	len	j_gene	abundance	CDR3aa	CDR3nt
TRBV11-2	-	15	TRBJ1-6	-	CASSLGGPGNSPLHF	TGTGCCAGCAGCTTAGGAGGCCCCGGGAATTCACCCCTCCACTTT
TRBV4-1	-	13	TRBJ1-1	-	CASREGLNTEAFF	TGCGCCAGCAGGGAGGGGTTGAACACTGAAGCTTTCTTT
TRBV4-2	-	12	TRBJ1-2	-	CASSQDTGGYTF	TGTGCCAGCAGCCAAGATACAGGGGGCTACACCTTC
TRBV5-8	TRBD1	14	TRBJ1-2	-	CAFSDRGPNYGYTF	TGTGCCTTTTCTGACAGGGGGCCGAACTATGGCTACACCTTC
TRBV19	-	16	TRBJ1-3	-	CASSNQGAASGNTIYF	TGTGCCAGTAGTAACCAGGGTGCGGCCTCTGGAAACACCATATATTTT
TRBV2	-	16	TRBJ2-5	-	CASSEAFVQAQETQYF	TGTGCCAGCAGTGAAGCGTTCGTACAGGCCCAAGAGACCCAGTACTTC
TRBV27	TRBD1	15	TRBJ1-5	-	CASSLVTGSNQPQHF	TGTGCCAGCAGTTTGGTGACAGGGTCCAATCAGCCCCAGCATTTT
TRBV11-3	-	15	TRBJ2-1	-	CASSLGRQAQNEQFF	TGTGCCAGCAGCTTAGGAAGACAGGCTCAAAATGAGCAGTTCTTC
TRBV27	-	15	TRBJ1-4	-	CASSRTVSTNEKLFF	TGTGCCAGCAGCCGGACAGTTTCAACTAATGAAAAACTGTTTTTT
TRBV28	TRBD1	18	TRBJ2-1	-	CASSLWSDMGTGRNEQFF	TGTGCCAGCAGTTTATGGAGCGATATGGGGACAGGGCGCAATGAGCAGTTCTTC
TRBV5-1	-	11	TRBJ1-1	-	CASSPGVEAFF	TGCGCCAGCAGCCCCGGGGTTGAAGCTTTCTTT
TRBV10-3	TRBD2	16	TRBJ2-1	-	CAISERLLAGYNEQFF	TGTGCCATCAGTGAGAGATTACTAGCGGGGTACAATGAGCAGTTCTTC
TRBV10-3	-	13	TRBJ1-4	-	CAISESSGEKLFF	TGTGCCATCAGTGAGTCCAGCGGGGAAAAACTGTTTTTT
TRBV29-1	-	11	TRBJ2-1	-	CSVGMSNEQFF	TGCAGCGTTGGCATGAGCAATGAGCAGTTCTTC
TRBV30	-	13	TRBJ1-1	-	CAWTEGQYTEAFF	TGTGCCTGGACCGAAGGACAGTACACTGAAGCTTTCTTT
TRBV9	TRBD1	15	TRBJ1-4	-	CASSPRQGLNEKLFF	TGTGCCAGCAGCCCCCGACAGGGATTGAATGAAAAACTGTTTTTT
TRBV5-1	-	14	TRBJ2-3	once	CASSLGTGTDTQYF	TGCGCCAGCAGCTTGGGGACAGGCACAGATACGCAGTATTTT
TRBV27	-	15	TRBJ1-4	-	CASRVSGVGSEKLFF	TGTGCCAGCAGGGTCTCAGGGGTAGGGAGTGAAAAACTGTTTTTT
TRBV13	TRBD2	15	TRBJ2-7	-	CASSPLAEGSGEQYF	TGTGCCAGCAGCCCACTAGCGGAGGGGTCTGGCGAGCAGTACTTC
TRBV5-4	TRBD1	15	TRBJ1-1	-	CASSPPGQMNTEAFF	TGTGCCAGCAGCCCGCCGGGACAGATGAACACTGAAGCTTTCTTT
TRBV19	TRBD2	13	TRBJ2-7	-	CASSMGGLNEQYF	TGTGCCAGTAGTATGGGGGGGTTAAACGAGCAGTACTTC
TRBV19	-	17	TRBJ2-7	-	CASSMLGGGSDPYEQYF	TGTGCCAGTAGTATGCTCGGGGGAGGTAGCGACCCCTACGAGCAGTACTTC
TRBV5-1	TRBD1	12	TRBJ1-1	-	CASSLGQAEAFF	TGCGCCAGCAGCCTCGGACAGGCCGAAGCTTTCTTT
TRBV3-1/TRBV3-2	-	13	TRBJ2-7	-	CASSQVRTQEQYF	TGTGCCAGCAGCCAAGTCCGTACTCAAGAGCAGTACTTC
TRBV27	-	13	TRBJ1-5	-	CASSLSRNQPQHF	TGTGCCAGCAGTTTAAGCCGCAATCAGCCCCAGCATTTT
TRBV27	TRBD1	13	TRBJ1-6	-	CASKWTGSSPLHF	TGTGCCAGCAAATGGACAGGGAGCTCACCCCTCCACTTT
TRBV12-3/TRBV12-4	-	13	TRBJ1-2	once	CASGGVIHYGYTF	TGTGCCAGCGGGGGGGTAATTCACTATGGCTACACCTTC
TRBV20-1	-	11	TRBJ2-3	-	CSRAITDTQYF	TGCAGCCGAGCCATCACAGATACGCAGTATTTT
TRBV2	TRBD1	15	TRBJ2-6	-	CASKKTGAGANVLTF	TGTGCCAGCAAAAAGACAGGGGCTGGGGCCAACGTCCTGACTTTC
TRBV7-8	-	13	TRBJ2-7	-	CASSPMDSYEQYF	TGTGCCAGCAGTCCGATGGACAGTTACGAGCAGTACTTC
TRBV5-5	-	15	TRBJ2-6	-	CASSLVPSWANVLTF	TGTGCCAGCAGCCTAGTACCGTCCTGGGCCAACGTCCTGACTTTC
TRBV24-1	-	14	TRBJ2-1	-	CATGGTAGYNEQFF	TGTGCCACTGGCGGGACTGCCGGCTACAATGAGCAGTTCTTC
TRBV27	TRBD2	17	TRBJ2-3	-	CASSGTSGKADPDTQYF	TGTGCCAGCAGTGGGACTAGCGGGAAGGCGGATCCAGATACGCAGTATTTT
TRBV5-1	TRBD2	15	TRBJ2-5	once	CASSLASSGGETQYF	TGCGCCAGCAGCTTGGCCAGTTCGGGAGGAGAGACCCAGTACTTC
TRBV7-6	-	16	TRBJ2-7	-	CASSLYALGAYYEQYF	TGTGCCAGCAGCTTATATGCCCTTGGGGCATACTACGAGCAGTACTTC
TRBV6-5	-	14	TRBJ1-1	-	CASSSGVGEREAFF	TGTGCCAGCAGTTCAGGGGTGGGAGAGCGAGAAGCTTTCTTT
TRBV5-1	-	16	TRBJ2-7	-	CASSLVGGHGPYEQYF	TGCGCCAGCAGCTTGGTCGGCGGACATGGGCCCTACGAGCAGTACTTC
TRBV19	-	16	TRBJ2-3	-	CASSIDPGASTDTQYF	TGTGCCAGTAGTATAGACCCAGGGGCTAGCACAGATACGCAGTATTTT
TRBV12-3/TRBV12-4	-	13	TRBJ1-3	-	CASSFNPGNTIYF	TGTGCCAGCAGTTTTAATCCTGGAAACACCATATATTTT
TRBV18	TRBD1	14	TRBJ1-2	-	CASSPPGTGLVHTF	TGTGCCAGCTCACCACCCGGGACAGGCCTTGTCCACACCTTC
TRBV5-1	-	15	TRBJ2-5	-	CASSLVAGPRETQYF	TGCGCCAGCAGCTTGGTAGCAGGGCCCAGAGAGACCCAGTACTTC
TRBV5-4	TRBD1	14	TRBJ2-7	-	CASSPGQGSYEQYF	TGTGCCAGCAGTCCGGGACAGGGCTCCTACGAGCAGTACTTC
TRBV29-1	TRBD1	13	TRBJ1-4	-	CSVETGEGEKLFF	TGCAGCGTAGAGACAGGGGAGGGGGAAAAACTGTTTTTT
TRBV29-1	TRBD1	14	TRBJ1-1	-	CSVVYRGGTNEAFF	TGCAGCGTTGTCTACAGGGGGGGGACGAATGAAGCTTTCTTT
TRBV5-6	TRBD1	15	TRBJ1-5	-	CASSVAGTGIRPQHF	TGTGCCAGCAGCGTGGCCGGGACAGGTATACGGCCCCAGCATTTT
TRBV19	-	14	TRBJ1-5	-	CASSTGQAAPPQHF	TGTGCCAGTAGTACCGGCCAGGCTGCGCCGCCCCAGCATTTT
TRBV9	TRBD2	15	TRBJ2-5	-	CASSVAGGRGETQYF	TGTGCCAGCAGCGTAGCGGGCGGGAGGGGCGAGACCCAGTACTTC
TRBV27	TRBD1	15	TRBJ1-6	few	CASSLWGQGLSPLHF	TGTGCCAGCAGTTTGTGGGGACAGGGCCTTTCACCCCTCCACTTT
TRBV5-1	-	15	TRBJ2-7	-	CASSFGAGLSYEQYF	TGCGCCAGCAGCTTTGGGGCAGGGCTTTCCTACGAGCAGTACTTC
TRBV5-1	-	15	TRBJ1-5	-	CASSWDIYSNQPQHF	TGCGCCAGCAGCTGGGACATTTATAGCAATCAGCCCCAGCATTTT